This T cell receptor beta chain was recovered during a study of post-analysis software for immune sequencing data. This CDR3 comprises 15 residues. Germline values: CDR1 SEHNR, CDR2 FQNEAQ (reference sequence). V was trimmed by 10 bases and J by 4 bases, leaving 20 bases between them. Study-level results: Patients used about five TRBV segments, including TRBV5-6, TRBV5-1 and TRBV20-1, more often than controls. Multiple sclerosis patients had significantly lower normalized Chao1 diversity than controls. Samples made in the same batch grouped tightly together by F measure.

A remark on this clonotype: Its antigen remains unidentified.

Prepared TCR beta cDNA libraries contained unique molecular identifiers. TCRdb called the PCR reads again in MiXCR, with one record for every CDR3 protein. Among over 700,000 distinct CDR3 sequences, 25% to 30% were seen once, and the ten largest hold roughly 0.57%. The material sequenced was blood. J is TRBJ2-1 and V is TRBV7-9; D remains unclear. This TCR derives from a girl aged 10 to 17 with multiple sclerosis. The CDR3 nucleotides read TGTGCCACAACGTTGGGATTGGCTTCTTACAATGAGCAGTTCTTC. This codes for CATTLGLASYNEQFF.